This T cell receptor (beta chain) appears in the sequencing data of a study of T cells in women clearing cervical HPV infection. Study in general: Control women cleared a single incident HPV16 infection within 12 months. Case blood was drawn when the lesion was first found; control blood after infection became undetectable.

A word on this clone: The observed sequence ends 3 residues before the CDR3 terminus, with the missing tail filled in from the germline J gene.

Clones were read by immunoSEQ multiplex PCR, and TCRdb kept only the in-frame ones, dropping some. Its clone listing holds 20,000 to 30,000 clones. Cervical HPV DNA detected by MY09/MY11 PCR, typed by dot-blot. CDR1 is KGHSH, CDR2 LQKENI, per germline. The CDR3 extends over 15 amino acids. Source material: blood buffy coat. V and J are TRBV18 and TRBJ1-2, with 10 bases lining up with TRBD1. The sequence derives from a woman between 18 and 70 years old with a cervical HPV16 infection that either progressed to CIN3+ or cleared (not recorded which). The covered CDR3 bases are TGTGCCAGCTCAATCCGGGACAGGGGCTACTACGAC. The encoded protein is CASSIRDRGYYD. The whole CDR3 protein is CASSIRDRGYYDYTF.